Each of the 2 T cell receptor beta chains below was sequenced from the same sample in a study of Ad26.COV2.S vaccination and SARS-CoV-2 variants. Sequencing used immunoSEQ multiplex PCR; TCRdb keeps in-frame clones, though not all of them. The sample lists some 460,000 clones; 89% were seen once. The treatment here: around 19 received Ad26.COV2.S at low or high dose, single or two shots; about 5 received placebo; per-sample allocation not given. Vaccine and placebo recipients were sampled on day 63 after the first injection. The sequences come from peripheral blood, collected in a trial of Ad26.COV2.S vaccine versus placebo. These receptors were taken from a person aged 18-65 years who received the Ad26.COV2.S COVID-19 vaccine or a placebo.

This chain joins TRBV24-1 and TRBJ2-2; D could derive from TRBD1 or TRBD2 (5 bases each). V lost 7 bases and J lost 1, with 9 bases in between. The CDR3 runs to 14 residues. The germline gives CDR1 KGHDR, CDR2 SFDVKD. The CDR3 sequence: CATSRDGNTGELFF. The CDR3, as DNA: TGTGCCACCAGCCGGGACGGGAACACCGGGGAGCTGTTTTTT.

The J gene is TRBJ2-7, the V gene TRBV7-2; 7 nucleotides agree with TRBD1. This CDR3 is 13 amino acids long. V gave up 5 bases and J gave up 3 bases; unmatched junction bases: 4. The germline V gene has CDR1 SGHTA and CDR2 FQGNSA. The CDR3 DNA reads TGTGCCAGCAGCGCTCGGGACAGCTACGAGCAGTACTTC. Its translation is CASSARDSYEQYF.